The entry that follows covers one T cell receptor (beta chain) sequence. Its antigen target is currently unknown. It has no much larger one-base neighbor in the sample; base qualities were not kept. Other nucleotide sequences in the sample specify the same CDR3. Reading from cysteine to phenylalanine, the CDR3 counts 14 amino acids. Just the 42-base CDR3 DNA is kept, in frame starting at base 1. Germline trimming: 4 bases from V, 7 bases from J; junction bases outside gene matches: 4. CDR1 and CDR2 were assigned from the germline V gene (reference sequence) as SEHNR and FQNEAQ. The method was the immunoSEQ multiplex PCR assay. For the multiplex PCR, a mixture combining 60 forward primers for TCR Vbeta segments and 13 reverse primers for TCR Jbeta segments was used. The CDR3 region of rearranged TCR beta genes was amplified from genomic DNA with a multiplex PCR assay. Amplified TCR beta libraries were sequenced as 87-base-pair reads on the Illumina HiSeq System. Turning to the authors' computational methods: A later analysis tallied 75 million to 85 million unique TCR beta chains across the 700 or so repertoires, and approximately 12 million of those chains were shared by two or more donors. A nearest-neighbor algorithm error-corrected the raw reads and collapsed the reads into unique sequences, merging closely related sequences to remove PCR and sequencing errors. CDR3 sequences were aligned to IMGT reference sequences to assign V, D and J gene segments. For a sequence to be retained, a match of at least six nucleotides was required to both a V gene segment and a J gene segment. Rearrangements were classified as productive when the CDR3 lacked stop codons and remained in frame with V and J, and all other rearrangements were classified as non-productive. Following IMGT convention, CDR3 was defined as the stretch from the second conserved V-encoded cysteine to the conserved J-encoded phenylalanine. Sequences without an unambiguous match to a single V gene segment were excluded from the earlier analysis of 500 to 700 of the donors. In an earlier analysis of 587 of the donors, V segments were called functional above 56.7% productive rearrangements and were called segregating when the between-donor standard deviation exceeded 5%. A statistical classification framework was built for diagnosing cytomegalovirus status from the catalog of TCR beta chain sequences. V and J gene assignment, in a later analysis, came from comparing TCR nucleotide sequences with IMGT/GENE-DB human TR gene sequences. Using the TCRdist pipeline, a later analysis assigned CDR3 sequences along with most-parsimonious VDJ recombination scenarios. A later analysis defined each TCR beta chain by its CDR3 amino acid sequence plus V-gene family, and excluded reads lacking a unique V-gene family. In a later analysis, 450 to 600 highly shared, low-generation-probability nucleotide sequences were removed to address suspected cross-contamination and a sequencing artifact. In a later analysis, a clonal expansion index was calculated for each public chain from normalized within-repertoire ranks of inferred template counts. Generation probabilities in a later analysis came from a VDJ recombination model fitted to out-of-frame rearrangements, and those results were checked against IGoR. Hypergeometric tests were used in a later analysis to score TCR-TCR, TCR-HLA and TCR-CMV co-occurrence, with a repertoire-size bias correction applied to the TCR pairs. A later analysis estimated false discovery rates by permuting HLA or CMV assignments 20 times. In a later analysis, co-occurring TCRs were grouped using DBSCAN, and TCRdist sequence similarity was added for clustering within HLA-allele-positive subsets. Repertoires with fewer than 30,000 or more than 120,000 public chains were left out of co-occurrence clustering, as were a handful of repertoires with anomalous nucleotide sharing. The clones in this table, taken by TCRdb from immuneACCESS, are in-frame only. Not every clone is retained; where verified, under half of the shortfall comes from an unresolved V gene, and the cause of the rest is unknown. D and trimming were read from the DNA, whereas the V and J calls and clone size are those reported in that table. This sample has fewer than 250,000 clones in its table, and around 79% of those were observed once. The ten top clones hold more than 0.35% of the sample.

The data belong to a study of cytomegalovirus exposure and HLA in healthy donors (dated by TCRdb to 2016 to 2017). The study in broad terms: In an earlier analysis of approximately 640 of the donors, approximately 300 Gb of sequence data and just under 120 million unique TCR beta sequences from about 179 million T cells were reported. About 330 gigabases of sequencing data and 91 million or so unique TCR sequences made up an early release that covered approximately 700 HLA-typed donors. Of the roughly 390 genotyped donors, 81% fell in the genetic ancestry cluster associated with self-reported Caucasian donors. The study aimed to test whether signatures of past pathogen exposure could be identified by cataloging public T cell receptors. Using immunosequencing, the study profiled T cell repertoires from around 670 subjects and related those repertoires to cytomegalovirus serostatus. Along with the approximately 700-subject first cohort, a separate validation cohort of over a hundred different subjects was used. To predict cytomegalovirus infection status, the study combined high-throughput TCR immunosequencing, statistical association of individual TCRs with disease status, and machine learning. To study patterns of TCR occurrence, a later analysis re-analyzed previously published TCR beta repertoires from several hundred donors and added high-resolution HLA genotyping. Rather than using new phenotypic data, the later analysis identified candidate immune exposures from TCR beta sequences and from how often those sequences occurred across donors. An earlier analysis of nearly 600 of the donors applied high-throughput TCR beta sequencing to assess whether each TCR beta V gene segment acted as functional or pseudogenic. Donor age, sex, ethnicity and CMV serostatus were compiled alongside the repertoire data. A later genetic analysis took genome-wide SNP genotypes for about three fifths of the roughly 700 donors and used that subset as a discovery cohort. All discovery cohort repertoires had been generated using a single sequencing platform. HLA typing included class I and class II loci at four-digit resolution. The number of donors typed differed by locus, with 629-630 for A, B, C, DRB1 and DQB1, roughly 520 for DQA1, about 610 for DPA1, and roughly 450 for DPB1. Because of strong linkage in the cohort, roughly five DR-DQ haplotypes were treated as single units for association and clustering. Among about 400 genotyped donors of the cohort, an average of around 240,000 unique TCR beta nucleotide sequences was sequenced per donor, of which 15% to 20% were non-productive.

Results and caveats for the whole study, not just this receptor: A later analysis found that most CMV-associated TCR beta chains appeared HLA-restricted, with HLA associations seemingly driven largely by CMV exposure. According to a later genetic analysis, donors in an Asian-associated ancestry cluster had fewer N-insertions in productive TCRs than the approximately 650-donor mean. Most TCR sequences were observed very rarely across donors, whereas some public TCRs were present in many individuals. Cytomegalovirus status was reported to be diagnosed by the classifier with high specificity and sensitivity in both the original and validation cohorts. In a later analysis, TCR association rates were found to vary across HLA loci, with the most associated TCRs seen for DRB1 alleles and the fewest for HLA-C alleles. A cluster of highly shared sequence variants was judged likely to represent a technical artifact of the sequencing pipeline. A later genetic analysis associated a missense DCLRE1C variant with V-gene and J-gene trimming of TCR beta chains, and an independent cohort replicated the association. Correlated functional status among segregating V segments might be attributable to linkage disequilibrium, but an unknown experimental factor could not be ruled out. Because the 87-base-pair reads could not distinguish some IMGT-functional V segments, including TRBV6-2 and TRBV6-3, those segments were excluded. Strong co-occurrence of HLA alleles, especially DR and DQ, made assigning TCR associations to individual alleles difficult. A further reported finding was that TCR beta sequences accurately predicted the HLA-A and HLA-B alleles for most subjects in the first cohort. Because counts were too low, 15 to 20 rarely observed V segments, including chromosome 9 orphons, were excluded from the earlier analysis of several hundred of the donors. The authors suggested that the approach could potentially be generalized to other disease states and immunological phenotypes. In a later analysis, HLA-associated TCR beta chains showed more clonal expansion and lower generation probabilities than non-associated chains that were equally common. Because some donors lacked HLA typing at each locus, the association tests relied only on the typed subset. In an earlier analysis of approximately 590 of the donors, most TCR beta V segments were observed in productive rearrangements about 87% or about 30% of the time, broadly matching IMGT annotations. A total of 150 to 200 TCR beta chains were listed by the study as associated with cytomegalovirus. Presence/absence analyses assumed roughly uniform sequencing depth across donors, an assumption that may not hold. For the cohort, immune exposure information was limited to CMV serostatus. Specific HLA alleles were associated with 15,000 to 20,000 TCR beta sequences at a false discovery rate of 0.05 in a later analysis. A later analysis reported that several top co-occurrence clusters appeared linked to parvovirus B19, influenza, CMV and Epstein-Barr virus. In vitro tests confirmed that three of the cytomegalovirus-associated TCR beta chains recognize cytomegalovirus antigens. In this cohort, only TCR beta chains were sequenced, and detectable features were limited by the absence of alpha or paired-chain data.

The cohort consisted of fewer than 700 healthy bone marrow donors. At the time of sampling, all cohort members were nominally healthy, though unrecorded immune exposures were likely present. The donor was CMV seropositive and was included in the group of approximately 310 seropositive cohort members. Each donor provided a peripheral blood sample, and peripheral blood mononuclear cells were used for TCR beta sequencing. Genomic DNA was extracted from the blood cell samples with the Qiagen DNeasy Blood Extraction Kit. The sequence came from a male donor in good health and CMV-seropositive. The sample comprised PBMCs. This chain is built from TRBV7-9 and TRBJ1-4; 9 bases in the junction line up with TRBD1. CDR3 protein: CASSSGQGGEKLFF. The nucleotides are TGTGCCAGCAGCTCGGGACAGGGTGGTGAAAAACTGTTTTTT.